One sample yielded the 24 T cell receptor beta chains listed below, sequenced in a study of T cells in women clearing cervical HPV infection. The method was immunoSEQ multiplex PCR; TCRdb's version includes in-frame clones alone and lacks a portion of them. The sample has 30,000 to 45,000 clones; the top ten hold 6.4%. The sequencing input was blood buffy coat. Receptor source: a woman aged 18 to 69 with a cervical HPV16 infection that either progressed to CIN3+ or cleared (not recorded which).

In the case of this clone: The read stops 3 residues short of the end of the CDR3; the missing end is completed from the germline J gene. The V and J genes are TRBV7-9 and TRBJ1-2; a possible D gene is TRBD1 (5 bases). Germline V CDR1 and CDR2: SEHNR, FQNEAQ (reference sequence). This CDR3 has 15 amino acids. The covered CDR3 bases are TGTGCCAGCAGCTTAGGACTAGCGGAGGGGTACGAC. Protein product: CASSLGLAEGYD. The full CDR3 is CASSLGLAEGYDYTF.

A remark on this clone: The sequenced fragment ends 3 residues before the CDR3 boundary, so the rest is inferred from the germline J gene. The chain has TRBV7-6 and TRBJ2-3, with a possible D match to TRBD1 (6 bases). Germline CDR1 and CDR2: SGHVS and FNYEAQ. This CDR3 contains 15 residues. The CDR3 sequence is CASSSGTSAKETQYF. CDR3 DNA, as far as it was read: TGTGCCAGCAGCTCCGGGACAAGCGCTAAAGAGACG.

Points on this clone: The read ends 3 residues early relative to the CDR3; the germline J gene fills the gap. The chain has TRBV19 and TRBJ1-4; D unclear. The CDR3 has 15 amino acids. The germline V gene has CDR1 LNHDA and CDR2 SQIVND (reference sequence). Trimming took off 10 bases at V and 8 bases at J, with 23 bases between the two ends. The chain's CDR3 is CATSAGFAGIEKLFF. CDR3 DNA, as far as it was read: TGTGCCACCTCGGCGGGATTTGCTGGGATCGAAAAA. The whole variable domain, remainder taken from reference TRBV19 and TRBJ1-4, is DGGITQSPKYLFRKEGQNVTLSCEQNLNHDAMYWYRQDPGQGLRLIYYSQIVNDFQKGDIAEGYSVSREKKESFPLTVTSAQKNPTAFYLCATSAGFAGIEKLFFGSGTQLSVL.

As for this clone: The read stops 3 residues short of the end of the CDR3; the missing end is completed from the germline J gene. The chain recombines TRBV19 with TRBJ1-5; 9 nucleotides align to TRBD1. CDR3 length equals 13 residues. V was clipped by 8 bases and J by 5 bases; unmatched bases: 4. The germline V gene has CDR1 LNHDA and CDR2 SQIVND (reference sequence). The covered CDR3 bases are TGTGCCAGTTTGGGACAGGGACATCAGCCC. Translating it yields CASLGQGHQP. The full CDR3 reads CASLGQGHQPQHF.

Remarks on this clone: The missing CDR3 end, 3 residues past where the read stops, is filled in from the germline J gene. The chain joins TRBV29-1 to TRBJ2-1; 8 bases map to TRBD2. Germline loops: CDR1 SQVTM, CDR2 ANQGSEA. There are 17 residues in the CDR3. With V trimmed by 6 bases and J by 0 bases, 13 bases remained unmatched. CDR3 loop: CSVSTLAGPFSYNEQFF. The part of the CDR3 DNA that was read is TGCAGCGTCTCCACGTTAGCGGGACCCTTCTCCTACAATGAG.

As regards this clone: The CDR3 end falls 3 residues outside the read, so it is completed with the germline J gene. The chain employs TRBV29-1 and TRBJ1-1; the D gene is possibly TRBD1 (5 bases). Germline V lookup: CDR1 SQVTM, CDR2 ANQGSEA. This CDR3 is built from 11 residues. V lost 8 bases, J lost 3 bases, and 10 bases lay in between. The CDR3 spells CSTRADTEAFF. The covered CDR3 bases are TGCAGCACCAGGGCGGACACTGAA. Supplemented by reference TRBV29-1 and TRBJ1-1, the full variable domain reads SAVISQKPSRDICQRGTSLTIQCQVDSQVTMMFWYRQQPGQSLTLIATANQGSEATYESGFVIDKFPISRPNLTFSTLTVSNMSPEDSSIYLCSTRADTEAFFGQGTRLTVV.

As for this clone: The CDR3 extends 3 residues past the end of the read, so its final part is completed from the germline J gene. V usage is TRBV7-9 and J usage is TRBJ2-2; D unresolved. The germline V gene has CDR1 SEHNR and CDR2 FQNEAQ (reference sequence). The V end lost 5 bases, the J end lost 6 bases, and 10 bases lay between the germline ends. The CDR3 contains 13 residues. CDR3 protein: CASSPYYAGELFF. Partial CDR3 DNA: TGTGCCAGCAGCCCGTACTATGCCGGGGAG.

Note on this clone: The CDR3 end lies 3 residues beyond the end of the read and is filled in from the germline J gene. The chain joins TRBV5-6 to TRBJ1-1; D is possibly TRBD1 (5 bases). The CDR3 contains 14 residues. Germline CDR1 and CDR2: SGHDT and YYEEEE. Incomplete CDR3 DNA: TGTGCCAGCAGCTTGGCCTACAGGAGTACCGAA. This encodes CASSLAYRSTE. The complete CDR3 sequence is CASSLAYRSTEAFF.

Concerning this clone itself: From the germline J gene comes the end of the CDR3, since the read stops 3 residues before it. This chain uses TRBV5-1 with TRBJ1-2; weak D call: TRBD1 (5 bases). The CDR3 has 13 amino acids. Germline V gene lookup returns CDR1 SGHRS and CDR2 YFSETQ. Trimming left V 0 bases short and J 6 bases short, with 9 bases between. The CDR3 bases that were read are TGCGCCAGCAGCTTGGCGGGGGAGGATGGC. It translates to CASSLAGEDG. The whole CDR3 region reads CASSLAGEDGYTF.

CDR3 DNA, as far as it was read: TGTGCCATCAGTGAAGGGGTGCACGAG. It encodes CAISEGVHE. The CDR3, in full, reads CAISEGVHEQYF. The chain uses TRBV10-3 and TRBJ2-7; D is perhaps TRBD1 (5 bases). The read ends 3 residues shy of where the CDR3 ends; the end is completed using the germline J gene. Germline V gene data show CDR1 as ENHRY and CDR2 as SYGVKD. The CDR3 loop spans 12 amino acids. V gave up 3 bases and J gave up 5 bases, with 8 bases separating them.

Turning to this clone: The read stops 3 residues short of the end of the CDR3; the missing end is completed from the germline J gene. The V gene is TRBV7-9, the J gene TRBJ2-2, with a weak D call TRBD1 (5 bases). Germline V gives CDR1 SEHNR, CDR2 FQNEAQ (reference sequence). The CDR3 length is 14 residues. Deletions cut 4 bases from V and 6 bases from J, with 12 bases between. The CDR3 bases that were read are TGTGCCAGCAGCTCCACGCAGGGTTCCGGGGAG. It is translated as CASSSTQGSGE. The CDR3, in full, reads CASSSTQGSGELFF.

A note on this clone: The CDR3 extends 3 residues past the end of the read, so its final part is completed from the germline J gene. V usage is TRBV6-1 and J usage is TRBJ1-2, with D uncertain. CDR1 and CDR2 (germline): MNHNS, SASEGT. The CDR3 is 13 residues long. The sequenced CDR3 bases are TGTGCCAGCAGTGAACGACTAGCAAATACC. This sequence encodes CASSERLANT. The entire CDR3 sequence reads CASSERLANTYTF.

To note about this clone: The read ends 3 residues shy of where the CDR3 ends; the end is completed using the germline J gene. This chain connects TRBV20-1 to TRBJ2-7; the D gene is possibly TRBD2 (6 bases). CDR1 and CDR2 (germline): DFQATT, SNEGSKA (reference sequence). The V gene lost 6 bases and the J gene lost 2 bases, with 11 bases spanning the gap. The CDR3 sequence is 12 residues long. CDR3 in amino acids: CSAASETYEQYF. The sequenced CDR3 bases are TGCAGTGCCGCTAGCGAGACCTACGAG.

Concerning this clone: Read sequence stops 3 residues before the CDR3 end, and the germline J gene provides the missing end. The chain employs TRBV7-9 and TRBJ1-2; the match to TRBD1 covers 9 bases. Germline CDR1 SEHNR, CDR2 FQNEAQ (reference sequence). This CDR3 has 14 amino acids. The sequenced part of the CDR3 DNA is TGTGCCAGCAGCTTAGGAGGGACAGGGTACGAC. The encoded protein is CASSLGGTGYD. The full CDR3 is CASSLGGTGYDYTF.

Remarks on this clone: The read ends 3 residues early relative to the CDR3; the germline J gene fills the gap. The chain links TRBV7-8 to TRBJ2-3; TRBD2 might be the D (6 bases). The germline V gene encodes CDR1 SGHVS and CDR2 FQNEAQ. CDR3 length: 17 residues. The V gene lost 5 bases and the J gene lost 0 bases, with 18 bases spanning the gap. The CDR3 loop reads CASSPRRAGTSTDTQYF. Partial CDR3 DNA: TGTGCCAGCAGCCCAAGGAGGGCGGGAACTAGCACAGATACG. Complete variable domain (other parts from reference TRBV7-8 and TRBJ2-3): GAGVSQSPRYKVAKRGQDVALRCDPISGHVSLFWYQQALGQGPEFLTYFQNEAQLDKSGLPSDRFFAERPEGSVSTLKIQRTQQEDSAVYLCASSPRRAGTSTDTQYFGPGTRLTVL.

Concerning this clone: The read halts 3 residues ahead of the CDR3 end, with the missing end drawn from the germline J gene. This chain connects TRBV20-1 to TRBJ2-1; 10 nucleotides line up with TRBD2. Germline V gene data show CDR1 as DFQATT and CDR2 as SNEGSKA (reference sequence). The CDR3 covers 15 residues. Trimming removed 3 bases from V and 6 bases from J; junction bases left unmatched: 8. Incomplete CDR3 DNA: TGCAGTGCTAGCGTCCCTAGCGGGAGTGGCAATGAG. It is translated as CSASVPSGSGNE. The complete CDR3 sequence is CSASVPSGSGNEQFF.

About this clone: The CDR3 extends 3 residues past the end of the read, so its final part is completed from the germline J gene. The V gene is TRBV19, the J gene TRBJ2-3; weak D call: TRBD2 (5 bases). This CDR3 has 15 amino acids. Germline V CDR1 and CDR2: LNHDA, SQIVND (reference sequence). CDR3 sequence: CASSIDHTSGASQYF. Incomplete CDR3 DNA: TGTGCCAGTAGTATAGATCACACCAGCGGAGCTTCG.

A word on this clone: The read halts 3 residues ahead of the CDR3 end, with the missing end drawn from the germline J gene. The chain uses TRBV5-1 and TRBJ2-2; 9 bases are shared with TRBD1. The germline V gene encodes CDR1 SGHRS and CDR2 YFSETQ. This CDR3 spans 15 amino acids. The CDR3 spells CASSWDRATNEKLFF. The CDR3 bases that were read are TGCGCCAGCAGCTGGGACAGGGCAACTAATGAAAAG.

To note about this clone: Read sequence stops 3 residues before the CDR3 end, and the germline J gene provides the missing end. The chain combines TRBV11-2 with TRBJ1-5, with D possibly matching TRBD1 (6 bases). This CDR3 comprises 15 residues. Germline CDR1 reads SGHAT; CDR2 reads FQNNGV. Trimming removed 5 bases from V and 6 bases from J, with 17 bases in between. The CDR3 is CASSPSGGRTQPQHF. The sequenced CDR3 bases are TGTGCCAGCAGCCCCAGTGGGGGCCGTACTCAGCCC.

For this clone: The read terminates 3 residues ahead of where the CDR3 ends, so the germline J gene completes it. V is TRBV20-1 and J is TRBJ2-6; the D gene is possibly TRBD1 (6 bases). CDR1 DFQATT and CDR2 SNEGSKA come from the germline V gene (reference sequence). The CDR3 covers 14 residues. Trimming removed 5 bases at V and 2 bases at J, with 10 bases between. CDR3 DNA (partial): TGCAGTGCTGGACAGAACACTGGGGCCAACGTC. Its protein is CSAGQNTGANV. The CDR3, in full, reads CSAGQNTGANVLTF.

Concerning this clone: Read coverage stops 3 residues before the CDR3 terminus; the germline J gene supplies the remainder. J is TRBJ2-2 and V is TRBV11-3, with TRBD2 identical over 7 bases. Unmatched junction bases numbered 6, after V lost 5 bases and J lost 6 bases. CDR3 size: 14 residues. Germline loops: CDR1 SGHNT, CDR2 YENEEA. The DNA read from the CDR3 is TGTGCCAGCAGCCCGACTACTAGCGCCGGGGAG. This sequence encodes CASSPTTSAGE. The CDR3 reads in full as CASSPTTSAGELFF. Variable domain in full (rest from reference TRBV11-3 and TRBJ2-2): EAGVVQSPRYKIIEKKQPVAFWCNPISGHNTLYWYLQNLGQGPELLIRYENEEAVDDSQLPKDRFSAERLKGVDSTLKIQPAELGDSAVYLCASSPTTSAGELFFGEGSRLTVL.

CDR3 residues: CASSVTRNTGELFF. The sequenced part of the CDR3 DNA is TGTGCCAGCAGTGTGACAAGGAACACCGGGGAG. V usage is TRBV6-1 and J usage is TRBJ2-2, with D unclear. The CDR3 end lies 3 residues beyond the end of the read and is filled in from the germline J gene. The V gene lost 4 bases and the J gene lost 1 base, with 7 bases spanning the gap. CDR3 length equals 14 residues. Germline values: CDR1 MNHNS, CDR2 SASEGT.

The CDR3 loop is CASSWTYDTGELFF. The part of the CDR3 DNA that was read is TGTGCCAGCAGCTGGACATACGACACCGGGGAG. The chain is built from TRBV5-6 and TRBJ2-2, with a possible D match to TRBD1 (5 bases). The read ends 3 residues before the CDR3 terminus; that terminus is restored from the germline J gene. Trimming pared 3 bases from V and 3 bases from J, leaving 9 bases between. The CDR3 covers 14 residues. In germline, CDR1 is SGHDT, CDR2 YYEEEE.

As regards this clone: The DNA ends 3 residues before the CDR3 does, and the rest of the CDR3 is filled in from the germline J gene. This chain uses TRBV2 with TRBJ2-2, with 8 bases identical to TRBD1. Germline V gene data show CDR1 as SNHLY and CDR2 as FYNNEI. The CDR3 runs to 14 residues. The CDR3 spells CASSDDRGVEKLFF. The part of the CDR3 DNA that was read is TGTGCCAGCAGTGATGACAGGGGAGTTGAAAAG.